Below, 28 T cell receptor beta chains from the same sample are listed, as sequenced in a study of glioma-infiltrating T cells after dendritic cell vaccination. Profiling relied on immunoSEQ multiplex PCR, and the TCRdb table lists in-frame clones only, not all of them. The profile shows roughly 70,000 clones, 82% of them singletons. The sample was blood, taken before dendritic cell vaccination. These receptors were collected from a human donor with glioblastoma.

This clone was counted only a few times. The genes are TRBV6-5 and TRBJ2-1, with D perhaps matching TRBD2 (5 bases). The CDR3 extends over 16 amino acids. The ends were cut back, 2 bases at V and 5 bases at J, with 16 bases in the middle. Germline V gene data show CDR1 as MNHEY and CDR2 as SVGAGI. CDR3 protein: CASSYHALRVDNEQFF. CDR3 coding DNA: TGTGCCAGCAGTTACCACGCCCTGCGGGTCGACAATGAGCAGTTCTTC.

This clone appeared once. The chain links TRBV2 to TRBJ1-5, with D unresolved. In germline, CDR1 is SNHLY, CDR2 FYNNEI. V was pared by 6 bases and J by 0 bases, with 12 bases between. This CDR3 comprises 15 residues. The CDR3 DNA reads as TGTGCCAGCAGGGGCAGCGGGTATAGCAATCAGCCCCAGCATTTT. This translates into CASRGSGYSNQPQHF.

The chain links TRBV5-1 to TRBJ2-1, with 10 bases aligning to TRBD2. Losses at the gene ends were 6 bases for V and 5 bases for J; bases not matched to a gene: 8. The germline V gene encodes CDR1 SGHRS and CDR2 YFSETQ. This CDR3 has 15 amino acids. The CDR3 DNA sequence: TGCGCCAGCAACCCCTGGACTAGCGGCAACAATGAGCAGTTCTTC. Translating gives CASNPWTSGNNEQFF.

This chain links TRBV30 with TRBJ1-6, with a possible D match to TRBD1 (5 bases). The V end lost 2 bases, the J end lost 8 bases, and 22 bases lay between the germline ends. The germline V gene encodes CDR1 GTSNPN and CDR2 SVGIG (reference sequence). CDR3 length: 17 residues. The CDR3 is CAWSRLSGAISHSPLHF. CDR3 sequence (DNA): TGTGCCTGGAGTAGGTTGAGTGGGGCCATCTCCCATTCACCCCTCCACTTT.

The chain recombines TRBV5-1 with TRBJ2-1; 11 bases are a match to TRBD2. After removal of 0 bases from V and 10 bases from J, the junction contained 6 bases not matched to a gene. The CDR3 has 15 residues. Germline loops: CDR1 SGHRS, CDR2 YFSETQ. The CDR3 DNA reads as TGCGCCAGCAGCTTGGGACTAGCGGGGTTGGGAGAGCAGTTCTTC. Its protein product is CASSLGLAGLGEQFF.

This clone was recorded once. The V and J genes are TRBV19 and TRBJ2-5; maybe TRBD2 (6 bases). This CDR3 has 12 amino acids. V was pared by 3 bases and J by 5 bases, with 7 bases between. Germline V gives CDR1 LNHDA, CDR2 SQIVND (reference sequence). The CDR3 region is CASSIGRETQYF. The CDR3 DNA is TGTGCCAGTAGTATTGGGAGGGAGACCCAGTACTTC.

The CDR3 region is CASVSGVGTEAFF. The CDR3 DNA reads TGTGCCAGCGTCTCAGGGGTAGGAACTGAAGCTTTCTTT. The chain carries TRBV7-9 and TRBJ1-1; the D gene is possibly TRBD1 (6 bases). Per germline, CDR1 SEHNR and CDR2 FQNEAQ (reference sequence). This CDR3 has 13 amino acids. Deletions cut 8 bases from V and 5 bases from J, with 15 bases between.

This chain connects TRBV19 to TRBJ2-5; TRBD1 agrees at 7 bases. Germline CDR1 and CDR2: LNHDA and SQIVND (reference sequence). The CDR3 is 14 amino acids. V gave up 3 bases and J gave up 3 bases; unmatched junction bases: 4. CDR3 region: CASSITGVKETQYF. For the CDR3, the DNA is TGTGCCAGTAGTATTACAGGGGTCAAAGAGACCCAGTACTTC.

This sequence joins TRBV20-1 and TRBJ2-5; a possible D gene is TRBD2 (5 bases). This CDR3 has 11 residues. V gave up 5 bases and J gave up 5 bases, with 9 bases separating them. Germline V gene data show CDR1 as DFQATT and CDR2 as SNEGSKA (reference sequence). CDR3 bases: TGCAGTGCTGGTCCGGGGGAGACCCAGTACTTC. It is translated as CSAGPGETQYF.

The chain uses TRBV5-1 and TRBJ2-3; 12 bases are shared with TRBD2. In germline, CDR1 is SGHRS, CDR2 YFSETQ. V was clipped by 3 bases and J by 3 bases; unmatched bases: 5. The CDR3 has 16 amino acids. CDR3: CASSYPGLAGTDTQYF. Here the CDR3 DNA reads TGCGCCAGCAGCTATCCGGGACTAGCGGGTACAGATACGCAGTATTTT.

This chain links TRBV10-1 with TRBJ2-7; 8 bases map to TRBD1. J gave up 2 bases and V 3 bases, and 9 bases lay outside the gene matches. The CDR3 is 16 amino acids. Germline-derived CDR1 and CDR2 are WNHNN and SYGVQD (reference sequence). This chain's CDR3 is CASSERPGQETYEQYF. The CDR3 coding sequence is TGCGCCAGCAGTGAACGACCGGGACAGGAAACCTACGAGCAGTACTTC.

This sequence joins TRBV5-1 and TRBJ2-7, with D possibly being TRBD2 (5 bases). The germline CDR1 and CDR2 sequences are SGHRS and YFSETQ. The V end was cut by 0 bases, the J end by 5 bases, with 12 bases between. The length of the CDR3 is 14 residues. In DNA, the CDR3 is TGCGCCAGCAGCTTGGAAGGCAGCGGCCACGAGCAGTACTTC. Translated, it gives CASSLEGSGHEQYF.

This clone was observed once. V and J are TRBV7-3 and TRBJ2-1; 9 bases line up with TRBD2. The CDR3 loop spans 16 amino acids. The germline V gene has CDR1 SGHTA and CDR2 FQGTGA. J gave up 2 bases and V 3 bases, and 5 bases lay outside the gene matches. CDR3 nucleotide sequence: TGTGCCAGCAGCTTTGAGACTAGCGGCCCCTACAATGAGCAGTTCTTC. Protein product: CASSFETSGPYNEQFF.

The chain carries TRBV6-1 and TRBJ2-1; D call uncertain. V lost 8 bases, J lost 3 bases, and 8 bases lay in between. The CDR3 extends over 12 amino acids. Per germline, CDR1 MNHNS and CDR2 SASEGT. The CDR3 sequence: CASRPSYNEQFF. As DNA, the CDR3 is TGTGCCAGCCGCCCGAGCTACAATGAGCAGTTCTTC.

The chain links TRBV7-9 to TRBJ1-4, with D uncertain. Deletions cut 1 base from V and 5 bases from J, with 17 bases between. This CDR3 is built from 17 residues. From germline, CDR1 is SEHNR and CDR2 FQNEAQ (reference sequence). CDR3: CASSLGVVGRQNEKLFF. CDR3 bases: TGTGCCAGCAGCTTAGGAGTAGTGGGCAGACAAAATGAAAAACTGTTTTTT. The variable domain in full, completed from reference TRBV7-9 and TRBJ1-4, reads DTGVSQNPRHKITKRGQNVTFRCDPISEHNRLYWYRQTLGQGPEFLTYFQNEAQLEKSRLLSDRFSAERPKGSFSTLEIQRTEQGDSAMYLCASSLGVVGRQNEKLFFGSGTQLSVL.

Here the CDR3 reads CASSNGDEQFF. The CDR3, as DNA: TGTGCCAGCAGCAATGGAGATGAGCAGTTCTTC. The rearrangement joins TRBV28 to TRBJ2-1; no firm D call. V lost 6 bases, J lost 8 bases, and 8 bases lay in between. Per the germline V gene, CDR1 is MDHEN and CDR2 is SYDVKM. The CDR3 has 11 amino acids.

V is TRBV19 and J is TRBJ2-7; 9 nucleotides line up with TRBD1. The length of the CDR3 is 13 residues. V lost 3 bases and J lost 3; bases outside the gene matches: 0. Germline values: CDR1 LNHDA, CDR2 SQIVND (reference sequence). This CDR3 is CASSMGQGYEQYF. CDR3 in DNA: TGTGCCAGTAGTATGGGACAGGGCTACGAGCAGTACTTC.

This clone was observed once. V gene TRBV4-2 combines with J gene TRBJ2-1; 12 positions match TRBD2. The CDR3 consists of 16 residues. Germline CDR1 and CDR2: LGHNA and YNFKEQ. V trimming: 4 bases; J trimming: 4 bases; junction bases outside the gene matches: 5. Here the CDR3 DNA reads TGTGCCAGCAGCCGAGAGACTAGCGGGGGATACAATGAGCAGTTCTTC. It translates to CASSRETSGGYNEQFF.

This clone was counted only a few times. The CDR3 region has the DNA TGTGCCAGCAGCTTGGGGACAGGGGGCGCCTGGGATGAGCAGTTCTTC. Protein sequence: CASSLGTGGAWDEQFF. The gene calls are TRBV7-8 and TRBJ2-1; 12 positions agree with TRBD1. Trimming at V came to 3 bases and at J to 8 bases, leaving 8 bases not matched to a gene. The V gene's germline CDR1 is SGHVS and CDR2 FQNEAQ. CDR3 length equals 16 residues.

V gene TRBV27 combines with J gene TRBJ2-2, with 9 positions matching TRBD2. After removal of 1 base from V and 5 bases from J, the junction contained 5 bases not matched to a gene. The length of the CDR3 is 16 residues. Germline loops: CDR1 MNHEY, CDR2 SMNVEV (reference sequence). CDR3: CASSLFGTSRTGELFF. CDR3 nucleotides: TGTGCCAGCAGTTTATTCGGGACTAGCAGAACCGGGGAGCTGTTTTTT.

The rearrangement joins TRBV5-6 to TRBJ2-7; maybe TRBD1 (5 bases). Trimming shortened V by 4 bases and J by 4 bases, and 24 bases separated the two germline ends. The CDR3 extends over 17 amino acids. Germline CDR1 SGHDT, CDR2 YYEEEE. CDR3 in amino acids: CASSQRRTTNRRYEQYV. The CDR3 DNA reads TGTGCCAGCAGCCAACGGAGAACAACCAACAGGAGATACGAGCAGTACGTC.

The chain couples TRBV5-6 to TRBJ1-1; no firm D call. CDR3 size: 15 residues. V lost 5 bases and J 0 bases, leaving 14 bases between the germline ends. Germline V gene lookup returns CDR1 SGHDT and CDR2 YYEEEE. DNA for the CDR3: TGTGCCAGCAGAAAATCCAGGTCCCTGAACACTGAAGCTTTCTTT. Translating it yields CASRKSRSLNTEAFF.

The chain joins TRBV18 to TRBJ1-6; 10 positions agree with TRBD1. With 2 bases clipped from V and 6 bases from J, the junction kept 10 bases outside the gene matches. The CDR3 loop spans 18 amino acids. The germline gives CDR1 KGHSH, CDR2 LQKENI. DNA of the CDR3: TGTGCCAGCTCACCATGGGCAGGGACAGGGGCTAGTAATTCACCCCTCCACTTT. It codes for CASSPWAGTGASNSPLHF.

The chain couples TRBV7-9 to TRBJ2-1; TRBD1 aligns across 9 bases. V trimming: 5 bases; J trimming: 4 bases; junction bases outside the gene matches: 9. In germline, CDR1 is SEHNR, CDR2 FQNEAQ (reference sequence). This CDR3 has 16 amino acids. Here the CDR3 DNA reads TGTGCCAGCAGCACAGGGGGACAGGGAATATACAATGAGCAGTTCTTC. This codes for CASSTGGQGIYNEQFF.

J is TRBJ1-5 and V is TRBV2; D perhaps matches TRBD1 (5 bases). The V end was cut by 8 bases, the J end by 3 bases, with 17 bases between. This CDR3 comprises 15 residues. Germline V gene data show CDR1 as SNHLY and CDR2 as FYNNEI. In DNA, the CDR3 is TGTGCCAGCCGCGGGACCGCGACGCCCAATCAGCCCCAGCATTTT. It is translated as CASRGTATPNQPQHF. Filled out from reference TRBV2 and TRBJ1-5, the complete variable domain reads EPEVTQTPSHQVTQMGQEVILRCVPISNHLYFYWYRQILGQKVEFLVSFYNNEISEKSEIFDDQFSVERPDGSNFTLKIRSTKLEDSAMYFCASRGTATPNQPQHFGDGTRLSIL.

The chain has TRBV4-1 and TRBJ1-3; 10 bases are shared with TRBD1. Germline assignment: CDR1 MGHRA and CDR2 YSYEKL. V lost 1 base and J lost 4; bases outside the gene matches: 13. CDR3 length: 19 residues. This chain's CDR3 is CASSQGLNPDRGAGNTIYF. For the CDR3, the DNA is TGCGCCAGCAGCCAAGGGTTAAATCCGGACAGGGGGGCGGGAAACACCATATATTTT.

This chain links TRBV7-9 with TRBJ2-7; a possible D gene is TRBD2 (6 bases). CDR1 is SEHNR, CDR2 FQNEAQ, per germline (reference sequence). The CDR3 contains 14 residues. Trimming took 3 bases from V and 0 from J, leaving 9 bases between them. The CDR3 nucleotides are TGTGCCAGCAGCTTGACCGGGGGCTCCTACGAGCAGTACTTC. Its protein is CASSLTGGSYEQYF. The full variable domain, completed using reference TRBV7-9 and TRBJ2-7, is DTGVSQNPRHKITKRGQNVTFRCDPISEHNRLYWYRQTLGQGPEFLTYFQNEAQLEKSRLLSDRFSAERPKGSFSTLEIQRTEQGDSAMYLCASSLTGGSYEQYFGPGTRLTVT.

V is TRBV7-9 and J is TRBJ2-3; possible D gene TRBD1, 6 bases. With 5 bases removed from V and 1 base from J, the gap between germline ends came to 10 bases. This CDR3 has 14 amino acids. Germline V lookup: CDR1 SEHNR, CDR2 FQNEAQ (reference sequence). CDR3 region: CASSPKGGTDTQYF. For the CDR3, the DNA is TGTGCCAGCAGCCCGAAGGGGGGCACAGATACGCAGTATTTT.